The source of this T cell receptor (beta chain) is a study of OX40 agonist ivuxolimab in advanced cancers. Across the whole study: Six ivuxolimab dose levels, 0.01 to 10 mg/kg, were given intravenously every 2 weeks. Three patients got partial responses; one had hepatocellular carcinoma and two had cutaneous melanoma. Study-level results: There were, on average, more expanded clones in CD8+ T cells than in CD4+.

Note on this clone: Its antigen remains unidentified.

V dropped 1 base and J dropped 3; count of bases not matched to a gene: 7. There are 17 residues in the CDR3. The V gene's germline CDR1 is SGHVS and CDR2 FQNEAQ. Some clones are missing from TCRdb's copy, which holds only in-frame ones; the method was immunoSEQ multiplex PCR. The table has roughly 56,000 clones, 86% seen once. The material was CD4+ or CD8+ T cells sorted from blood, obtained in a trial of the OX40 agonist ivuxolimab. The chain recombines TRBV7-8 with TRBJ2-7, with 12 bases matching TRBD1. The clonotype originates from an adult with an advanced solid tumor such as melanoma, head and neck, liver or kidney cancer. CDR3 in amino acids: CASSLEGQGAFYYEQYF. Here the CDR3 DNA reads TGTGCCAGCAGCTTAGAGGGACAGGGGGCCTTTTACTACGAGCAGTACTTC.